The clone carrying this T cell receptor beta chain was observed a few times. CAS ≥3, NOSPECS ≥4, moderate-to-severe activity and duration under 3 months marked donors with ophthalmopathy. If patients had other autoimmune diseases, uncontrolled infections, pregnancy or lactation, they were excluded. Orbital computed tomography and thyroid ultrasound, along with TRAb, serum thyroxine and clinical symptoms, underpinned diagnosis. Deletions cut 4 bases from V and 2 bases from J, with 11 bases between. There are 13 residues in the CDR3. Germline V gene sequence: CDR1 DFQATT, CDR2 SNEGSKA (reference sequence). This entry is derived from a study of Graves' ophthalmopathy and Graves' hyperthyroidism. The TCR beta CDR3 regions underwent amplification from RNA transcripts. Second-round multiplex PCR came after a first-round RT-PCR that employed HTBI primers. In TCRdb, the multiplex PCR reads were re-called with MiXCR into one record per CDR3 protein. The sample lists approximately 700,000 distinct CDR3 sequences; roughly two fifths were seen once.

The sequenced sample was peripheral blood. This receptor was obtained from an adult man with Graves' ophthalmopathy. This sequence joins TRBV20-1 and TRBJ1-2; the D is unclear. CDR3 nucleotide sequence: TGCAGTGCTACTCAGTCGGGAAACTATGGCTACACCTTC. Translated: CSATQSGNYGYTF.